This passage covers 10 T cell receptor beta chains from one sample sequenced in a study of blood T cell repertoires in COVID-19. The protocol was immunoSEQ multiplex PCR, while the TCRdb copy is restricted to in-frame clones and leaves out a portion. The sample comprises around 130,000 clones, about 83% of which are singletons, and roughly 13% rests with the top ten. Sequencing used peripheral blood. These receptors were taken from a human donor in a cohort sampled during active COVID-19.

Only one count was recorded for this clone. The chain combines TRBV4-2 with TRBJ1-5; weak D call: TRBD1 (5 bases). CDR1 is LGHNA and CDR2 is YNFKEQ in the germline V gene. This CDR3 comprises 15 residues. Trimming shortened V by 1 base and J by 2 bases, and 9 bases separated the two germline ends. CDR3 coding DNA: TGTGCCAGCAGCCAAGCGGAACAGGGCAATCAGCCCCAGCATTTT. Amino acid sequence: CASSQAEQGNQPQHF.

CDR3 coding DNA: TGTGCCAGCAGATTGCGCGGGACAGGGTTTGTACCCCTCCACTTT. Its translation is CASRLRGTGFVPLHF. This chain links TRBV2 with TRBJ1-6; 9 bases align to TRBD1. V trimming: 6 bases; J trimming: 12 bases; junction bases outside the gene matches: 12. CDR3 length: 15 amino acids. CDR1 and CDR2 (germline): SNHLY, FYNNEI.

This clone was counted only a few times. This chain links TRBV10-1 with TRBJ2-3, with 7 bases identical to TRBD1. The germline gives CDR1 WNHNN, CDR2 SYGVQD (reference sequence). Losses at the gene ends were 6 bases for V and 3 bases for J; bases not matched to a gene: 6. The CDR3 is made up of 14 amino acids. The CDR3 loop is CASSLTGTTDTQYF. CDR3 DNA sequence: TGCGCCAGCAGCCTGACAGGGACAACAGATACGCAGTATTTT.

This sequence joins TRBV3-1 (or the pseudogene TRBV3-2) and TRBJ1-2; TRBD1 matches 8 bases. The CDR3 contains 15 residues. The V segment lost 1 base and the J segment 4 bases; nucleotides outside the gene matches: 5. Germline CDR1 is LGHDT and CDR2 is YNNKEL (reference sequence). CDR3 nucleotide sequence: TGTGCCAGCAGCCAAGCCGGACAGGGATTCTATGGCTACACCTTC. This gives the protein CASSQAGQGFYGYTF.

The chain couples TRBV6-5 to TRBJ1-1; possible D gene TRBD1, 5 bases. Trimming pared 2 bases from V and 8 bases from J, leaving 18 bases between. The CDR3 loop spans 15 amino acids. Per the germline V gene, CDR1 is MNHEY and CDR2 is SVGAGI. CDR3 sequence: CASSYGRGGVREAFF. For the CDR3, the DNA is TGTGCCAGCAGTTACGGGCGGGGCGGCGTTCGCGAAGCTTTCTTT.

The chain combines TRBV3-1 (or the pseudogene TRBV3-2) with TRBJ1-1, with TRBD1 as a possible D gene (5 bases). Looked up from germline, CDR1 is LGHDT and CDR2 is YNNKEL (reference sequence). This CDR3 region has 13 residues. V dropped 4 bases and J dropped 6 bases, with 12 bases sitting between them. DNA of the CDR3: TGTGCCAGCAGCCTCCTAAAAGGGGCTGAAGCTTTCTTT. Amino acids: CASSLLKGAEAFF.

The V gene is TRBV2, the J gene TRBJ1-1; a weak D match, TRBD1 (5 bases). The CDR3 runs 14 residues. Germline V gene sequence: CDR1 SNHLY, CDR2 FYNNEI. V lost 2 bases, J lost 1 base, and 8 bases lay in between. CDR3 coding DNA: TGTGCCAGCAGTGAATTGGGGGGGAACACTGAAGCTTTCTTT. Protein product: CASSELGGNTEAFF.

The chain links TRBV19 to TRBJ2-4, with 7 bases aligning to TRBD1. V was clipped by 2 bases and J by 5 bases; unmatched bases: 6. Per the germline V gene, CDR1 is LNHDA and CDR2 is SQIVND (reference sequence). The CDR3 has 15 residues. CDR3 nucleotide sequence: TGTGCCAGTAGTATACTCGGGACAGCTCAAAACATTCAGTACTTC. It specifies CASSILGTAQNIQYF.

This clone was found a few times. The CDR3 here is CASGFGGQGFQPQHF. The CDR3, as DNA: TGTGCTAGTGGGTTCGGAGGACAGGGTTTTCAGCCCCAGCATTTT. The gene calls are TRBV12-5 and TRBJ1-5, with 8 positions matching TRBD1. J was trimmed by 6 bases and V by 6 bases; bases with no gene match: 10. The CDR3 runs to 15 residues. CDR1 and CDR2 (germline): LGHNT, FRNRAP.

The CDR3 loop reads CASREGTSSSYNEQFF. The CDR3 coding sequence is TGTGCCAGCAGGGAGGGGACTTCTAGCTCCTACAATGAGCAGTTCTTC. The chain is built from TRBV2 and TRBJ2-1; maybe TRBD2 (6 bases). From germline, CDR1 is SNHLY and CDR2 FYNNEI. CDR3 size: 16 residues. Trimming cost V 6 bases and J 0 bases, with 15 bases left between them.